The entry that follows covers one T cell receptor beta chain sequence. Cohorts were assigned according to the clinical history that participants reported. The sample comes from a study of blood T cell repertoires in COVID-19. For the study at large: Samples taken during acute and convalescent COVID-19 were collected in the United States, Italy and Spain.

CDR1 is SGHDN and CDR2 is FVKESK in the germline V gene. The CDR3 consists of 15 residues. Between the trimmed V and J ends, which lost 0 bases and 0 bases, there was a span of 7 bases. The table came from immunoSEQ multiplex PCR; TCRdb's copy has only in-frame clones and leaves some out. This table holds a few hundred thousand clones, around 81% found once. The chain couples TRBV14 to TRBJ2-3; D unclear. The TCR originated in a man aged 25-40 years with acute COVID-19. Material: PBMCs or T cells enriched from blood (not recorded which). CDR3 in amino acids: CASSQEIVSTDTQYF. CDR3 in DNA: TGTGCCAGCAGCCAAGAAATAGTTAGCACAGATACGCAGTATTTT. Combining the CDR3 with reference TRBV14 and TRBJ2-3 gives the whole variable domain EAGVTQFPSHSVIEKGQTVTLRCDPISGHDNLYWYRRVMGKEIKFLLHFVKESKQDESGMPNNRFLAERTGGTYSTLKVQPAELEDSGVYFCASSQEIVSTDTQYFGPGTRLTVL.